The following is a T cell receptor beta chain sequence with its context. Antigen unknown. This CDR3 is built from 14 residues. CDR1 and CDR2 (germline): MDHEN, SYDVKM. Between the trimmed V and J ends, which lost 1 base and 4 bases, there was a span of 10 bases. These data belong to a study of shared clonotypes between healthy human individuals. About the study: In total, the donors were a couple of women and a few men aged 18 to 49. Three plates were used per donor for CD4 naive, three for CD4 memory, two for CD8 naive and one for CD8 memory.

Here immunoSEQ multiplex PCR was the method, and the copy in TCRdb shows in-frame clones only, minus some. The profile shows about 690,000 clones, roughly 91% of them singletons. Findings and caveats of the study: Rarefaction exposed incomplete sorted-subset sequencing despite large depth. Generally, estimated richness proved larger in naive subsets than it did in memory subsets.

The TCR comes from a man younger than 35 in good health. Some clones in this sample may be carry-over from other donors' samples. V is TRBV28 and J is TRBJ1-2; D remains unclear. Material for sequencing was memory CD8+ T cells from PBMCs. Subset described: CD45RO+ cells pooled with CCR7-negative TemRA cells. CDR3 sequence (DNA): TGTGCCAGCAGTTTATTTGGGCAGCCCTATGGCTACACCTTC. Residues: CASSLFGQPYGYTF.